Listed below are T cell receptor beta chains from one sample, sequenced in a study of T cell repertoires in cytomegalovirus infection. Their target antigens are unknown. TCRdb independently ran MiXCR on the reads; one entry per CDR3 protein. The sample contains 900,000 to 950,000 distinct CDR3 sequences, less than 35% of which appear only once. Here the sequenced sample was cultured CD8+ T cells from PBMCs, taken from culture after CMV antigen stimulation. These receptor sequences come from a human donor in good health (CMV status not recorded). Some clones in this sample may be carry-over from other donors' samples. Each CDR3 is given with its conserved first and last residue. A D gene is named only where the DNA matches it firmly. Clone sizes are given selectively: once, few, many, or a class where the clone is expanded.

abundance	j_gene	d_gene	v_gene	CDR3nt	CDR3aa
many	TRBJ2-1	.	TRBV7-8	TGTGCCAGCAGCTTAGTAGCGGCTACCTACAATGAGCAGTTCTTC	CASSLVAATYNEQFF
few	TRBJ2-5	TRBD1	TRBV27	TGTGCCAGCAGTTTATCCATGGCCACAGGGGGTAGGGAGACCCAGTACTTC	CASSLSMATGGRETQYF
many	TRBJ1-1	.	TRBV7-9	TGTGCCAGCAGGGAACTGGGCACTGAAGCTTTCTTT	CASRELGTEAFF
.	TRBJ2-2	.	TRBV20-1	TGCAGTGCTAGGGTTTCGGAAATGGAGTACACCGGGGAGCTGTTTTTT	CSARVSEMEYTGELFF
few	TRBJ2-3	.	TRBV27	TGTGCCAGCAGTTTACTCGGGGGCGCGGGCACAGATACGCAGTATTTT	CASSLLGGAGTDTQYF
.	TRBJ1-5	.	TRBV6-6	TGTGCCAATTCCCCGGGGAGCAATCAGCCCCAGCATTTT	CANSPGSNQPQHF
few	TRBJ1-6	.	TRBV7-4	TGTGCCAGCAGCTCTCCTTCCAATTCACCCCTCCACTTT	CASSSPSNSPLHF
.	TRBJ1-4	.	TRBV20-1	TGCAGTGCTAGGCTGCTGGGGTCTCCGGGGGAACTGTTTTTT	CSARLLGSPGELFF
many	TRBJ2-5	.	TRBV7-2	TGTGCCAGCACCTATAGCCCGGGGCAAGAGACCCAGTACTTC	CASTYSPGQETQYF
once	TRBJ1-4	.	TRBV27	TGTGCCAGCAGTTTTTGGGGCTCTAATGAAAAACTGTTTTTT	CASSFWGSNEKLFF
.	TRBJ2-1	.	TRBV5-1	TGCGCCAGCAGCCCCGAGTGGGACTCCTACAATGAGCAGTTCTTC	CASSPEWDSYNEQFF
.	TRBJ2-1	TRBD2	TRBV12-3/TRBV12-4	TGTGCCAGCAGCCGGGGTGGGGGGGCGGGGGGCAATGAGCAGTTCTTC	CASSRGGGAGGNEQFF
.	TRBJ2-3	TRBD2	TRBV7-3	TGTGCCAGCAGCTTATCGGCTAGCGGGGCCACAGATACGCAGTATTTT	CASSLSASGATDTQYF
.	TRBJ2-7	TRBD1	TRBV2	TGTGCCAGCAGCGACGACAGGGGGCTCGACGAGCAGTACTTC	CASSDDRGLDEQYF
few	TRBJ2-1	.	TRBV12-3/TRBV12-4	TGTGCCAGCAGTCCAGGGTTGGCTGAGCAGTTCTTC	CASSPGLAEQFF
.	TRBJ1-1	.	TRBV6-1	TGTGCCTGTTTCTTGGGGCTGGGCACTGAAGCTTTCTTT	CACFLGLGTEAFF
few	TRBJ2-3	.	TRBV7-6	TGTGCCAGCAGCCCCCTCGCGAAGAGCACAGATACGCAGTATTTT	CASSPLAKSTDTQYF
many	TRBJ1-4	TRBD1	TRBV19	TGTGCCAGTAGCCACAGGGGCACGACTAATGAAAAACTGTTTTTT	CASSHRGTTNEKLFF
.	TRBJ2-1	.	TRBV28	TGTGCCAGCAGAGAAGCAGGTCAATACAATGAGCAGTTCTTC	CASREAGQYNEQFF
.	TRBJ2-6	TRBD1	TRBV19	TGTGCCAGTAGTATTTACCTGACAGGGTCGACGTCTGGGGCCAACGTCCTGACTTTC	CASSIYLTGSTSGANVLTF
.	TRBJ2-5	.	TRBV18	TGTGCCAGCTCACCAGTTGGGACGGACCTTAAAGAGACCCAGTACTTC	CASSPVGTDLKETQYF
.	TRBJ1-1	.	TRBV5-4	TGTGCCAGCAGCCGCTACAGGGTAAACACTGAAGCTTTCTTT	CASSRYRVNTEAFF
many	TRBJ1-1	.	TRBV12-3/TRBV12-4	TGTGCCAGCAGTTTCAAGCGGGCCGAGACTGAAGCTTTCTTT	CASSFKRAETEAFF
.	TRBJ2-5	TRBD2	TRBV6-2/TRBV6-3	TGTGCCAGCAGCCAGGGACTAGCGGAGACCCAGTACTTC	CASSQGLAETQYF
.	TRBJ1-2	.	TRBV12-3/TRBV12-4	TGTGCCAGCAGTACCGGACGGCCCGCCCTCTATGGCTACACCTTC	CASSTGRPALYGYTF
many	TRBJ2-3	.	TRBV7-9	TGTGCCAGCAGCCTCTACACAGATACGCAGTATTTT	CASSLYTDTQYF
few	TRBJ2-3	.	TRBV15	TGTGCCACCAGCAGGTGGGGCGGCACAGATACGCAGTATTTT	CATSRWGGTDTQYF
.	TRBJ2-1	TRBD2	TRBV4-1	TGCGCCAGCAGCCAACATTCGGTATTTGAGACTAGCGGGGGGGCAGGTAATGAGCAGTTCTTC	CASSQHSVFETSGGAGNEQFF
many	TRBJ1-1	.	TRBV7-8	TGTGCCAGCAGCTCAGACAACATGAACACTGAAGCTTTCTTT	CASSSDNMNTEAFF
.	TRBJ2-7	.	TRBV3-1	TGTGCCAGCAGCCAAGTGGACAGCTACTTATACGAGCAGTACTTC	CASSQVDSYLYEQYF
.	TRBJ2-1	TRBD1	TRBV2	TGTGCCAGCAGTTATGACTCTCCCGGGACAGGCAATTACAATGAGCAGTTCTTC	CASSYDSPGTGNYNEQFF
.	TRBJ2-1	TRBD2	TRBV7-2	TGTGCCAGCAGCTTAGATGAATGGGCTAGCGGGGCATCCTACAATGAGCAGTTCTTC	CASSLDEWASGASYNEQFF
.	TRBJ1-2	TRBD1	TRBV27	TGTGCCAGCAGTTTATCCGGGACAGGTACTGGCTACACCTTC	CASSLSGTGTGYTF
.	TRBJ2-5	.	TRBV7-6	TGTGCCAGCAGCCTGGGACTGATCCAAGAGACCCAGTACTTC	CASSLGLIQETQYF
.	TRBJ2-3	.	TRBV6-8	TGTGCCAGCAGTTTTAGCTTTGGCAATCAGCCCCAGTATTTT	CASSFSFGNQPQYF
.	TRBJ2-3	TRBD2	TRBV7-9	TGTGCCAGCAGCCCCTTGCAGCGGGGGGGCAGTGATACGCAGTATTTT	CASSPLQRGGSDTQYF
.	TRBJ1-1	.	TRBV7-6	TGTGCGAGCACTGGTCCCAACACTTCAGGGAACACTGAAGCTTTCTTT	CASTGPNTSGNTEAFF
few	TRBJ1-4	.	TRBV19	TGTGCCAGTAGTATAGACCCGTCGGGCCCGGAGGACGAAAAACTGTTTTTT	CASSIDPSGPEDEKLFF
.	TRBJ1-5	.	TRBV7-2	TGTGCCAGCAGCCCTTCCCCACCCTCCCGCGGCAATCAGCCCCAGCATTTT	CASSPSPPSRGNQPQHF
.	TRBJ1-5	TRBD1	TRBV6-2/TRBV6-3	TGTGCCAGTTCTCGTTCAGGGACAGGGGATTCCTGGGGTCAGCCCCAGCATTTT	CASSRSGTGDSWGQPQHF
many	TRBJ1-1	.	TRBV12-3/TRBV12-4	TGTGCCAGCAGTTTATTTCGGGACATAAAGAACACTGAAGCTTTCTTT	CASSLFRDIKNTEAFF
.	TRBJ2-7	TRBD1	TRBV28	TGTGCCAGCAGTAGAGGACAGGCCCCCTACGAGCAGTACTTC	CASSRGQAPYEQYF
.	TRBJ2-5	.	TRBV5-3	TGTGCCAGCAGCTTACGGCAGTCGTACCAAGAGACCCAGTACTTC	CASSLRQSYQETQYF
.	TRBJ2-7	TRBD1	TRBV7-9	TGTGCCAGCAAACCGGGACAGTCCTACGAGCAGTACTTC	CASKPGQSYEQYF
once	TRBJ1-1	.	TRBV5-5	TGTGCCAGCACCCCCGACAGATCGGAAGCTTTCTTT	CASTPDRSEAFF
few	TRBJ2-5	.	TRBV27	TGTGCCAGCAAACCGGGACCATTTGGCGGTATTGAGTACTTC	CASKPGPFGGIEYF
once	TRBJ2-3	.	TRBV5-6	TGTGCCAGCAGCTTGAGTTACACAGGGATAATTTCACATACGCAGTATTTT	CASSLSYTGIISHTQYF
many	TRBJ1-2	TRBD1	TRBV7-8	TGTGCCAGCAGCGTGGCGGGGACAGGGAATGGCTACACCTTC	CASSVAGTGNGYTF
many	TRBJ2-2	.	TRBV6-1	TGTGCCAGCAGCTTGAGGCAGGGGAACACCGGGGAGCTGTTTTTT	CASSLRQGNTGELFF
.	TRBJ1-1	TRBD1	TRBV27	TGTGCCAGCAGCAGACCGGGACAGGGTACTGAAGCTTTCTTT	CASSRPGQGTEAFF
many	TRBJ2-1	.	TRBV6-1	TGTGCCAGCAGTACGGTGAGCTCCTACAATGAGCAGTTCTTC	CASSTVSSYNEQFF
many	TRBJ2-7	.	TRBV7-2	TGTGCCAGCAGTCCGGGGCCCTTCGGCTACGAGCAGTACTTC	CASSPGPFGYEQYF
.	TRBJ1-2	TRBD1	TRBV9	TGTGCCAGCAGCGTAAGTCGCGAACTCCGGGACAGGGTGAATAACTATGGCTACACCTTC	CASSVSRELRDRVNNYGYTF
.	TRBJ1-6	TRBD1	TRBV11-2	TGTGCCAGCAGCTATTGGGACAGGAACTATAATTCACCCCTCCACTTT	CASSYWDRNYNSPLHF
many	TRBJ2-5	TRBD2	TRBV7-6	TGTGCCAGCAGCCGACTAGCGAGACCCCAAGAGACCCAGTACTTC	CASSRLARPQETQYF
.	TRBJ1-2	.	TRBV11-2	TGTGCCAGCAGCTTACCCCCAGGATTTAACTATGGCTACACCTTC	CASSLPPGFNYGYTF
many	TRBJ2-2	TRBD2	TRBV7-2	TGTGCCAGCAGGCCACTAGCGGGGGGAACCGGGGAGCTGTTTTTT	CASRPLAGGTGELFF
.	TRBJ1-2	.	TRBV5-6	TGTGCCAGCAGCTCAGGAGGACTTTTCTATGGCTACACCTTC	CASSSGGLFYGYTF
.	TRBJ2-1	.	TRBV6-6	TGTGCCAGCAGCTGGGACGGCTTACACAATGAGCAGTTCTTC	CASSWDGLHNEQFF
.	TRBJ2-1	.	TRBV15	TGTGCCACCAGCAGAGATAAAGGCGTCTACAATGAGCAGTTCTTC	CATSRDKGVYNEQFF